Presented here are 20 T cell receptor beta chains from one specimen sequenced in a study of spatial heterogeneity in lung cancer (dated 2019 in TCRdb). The time point label of this sample denotes: sample taken at primary tumor resection. Library generation was performed with 5' RACE. The reads were generated on a NextSeq 500. TCRdb trimmed public reads at Q25 via fastp, called clones via MiXCR and kept in-frame beta chains. Each CDR3 protein gets just one entry, which takes the most common genes and DNA from the rows behind it. Within this sample are some 6,100 distinct CDR3 sequences, with around 12% of them counted one time only. The ten top clones hold more than 15% of the sample. The sequences come from lung tissue, collected at surgery. The receptors were sampled from a human donor with early-stage non-small cell lung cancer.

By its share, this clonotype is medium-sized. The library was prepared for alpha chains; this beta chain is a stray read, so its frequency means little. This chain links TRBV20-1 with TRBJ1-6; 7 nucleotides line up with TRBD1. From germline, CDR1 is DFQATT and CDR2 SNEGSKA (reference sequence). The V gene end was trimmed by 6 bases and the J gene end by 9 bases; junction bases not matched to a gene: 8. This CDR3 is 13 amino acids long. The CDR3 DNA reads TGCAGTGCCCTTGACAGGGCAGGTTCACCCCTCCACTTT. It encodes CSALDRAGSPLHF.

This clonotype has a count of ten or more. Since it is a stray read in a library aimed at alpha chains, this beta chain has a size that is not meaningful. The chain combines TRBV6-2 or TRBV6-3 with TRBJ2-3; TRBD1 agrees at 10 bases. This CDR3 is 16 amino acids long. Trimming took 5 bases from V and 4 from J; bases not matched to a gene: 9. The germline gives CDR1 MNHEY, CDR2 SVGEGT. DNA of the CDR3: TGTGCCAGCAGTCGCCCCCGGGACAGGGGCGCAGATACGCAGTATTTT. Its translation is CASSRPRDRGADTQYF.

Remarks on this clonotype: As an off-target read in a library built for alpha chains, this beta chain has a frequency of little significance. This rearrangement joins TRBV6-5 to TRBJ2-7, with unresolved D. The V gene lost 0 bases and the J gene lost 6 bases, with 9 bases spanning the gap. Germline CDR1 is MNHEY and CDR2 is SVGAGI. This CDR3 has 13 residues. CDR3 nucleotides: TGTGCCAGCAGTTACTCCGGGCCCTCCGAGCAGTACTTC. Its translation: CASSYSGPSEQYF.

This clonotype was picked up many times. Since it is a stray read in a library aimed at alpha chains, this beta chain has a size that is not meaningful. This chain uses TRBV3-1 with TRBJ2-3; 13 bases match TRBD2. The germline CDR1 and CDR2 sequences are LGHDT and YNNKEL (reference sequence). There are 16 residues in the CDR3. V was pared by 2 bases and J by 5 bases, with 4 bases of the junction left unmatched. The CDR3 region is CASSQTGLAGIDTQYF. The CDR3 region has the DNA TGTGCCAGCAGCCAAACGGGACTAGCGGGAATAGATACGCAGTATTTT.

There are many counts of this clonotype. Because this beta chain is a stray read in a library intended to capture alpha chains, its abundance should not be given much weight. The chain is built from TRBV5-6 and TRBJ2-7, with D uncertain. CDR3 length equals 12 residues. Between the trimmed V and J ends, which lost 0 bases and 6 bases, there was a span of 7 bases. Per germline, CDR1 SGHDT and CDR2 YYEEEE. The CDR3 spells CASSLDLGEQYF. The CDR3 coding sequence is TGTGCCAGCAGCTTGGACTTGGGCGAGCAGTACTTC.

This clonotype has ten or more counts. This beta chain is a stray read from a library made for alpha chains; its abundance is not meaningful. This chain joins TRBV2 and TRBJ1-5; 7 bases agree with TRBD1. The germline V gene has CDR1 SNHLY and CDR2 FYNNEI. The junction had 6 bases not matched to a gene; V was cut back by 7 bases and J by 3 bases. The CDR3 has 14 residues. The DNA of the CDR3 is TGTGCCAGCAATCAACAGGGGAACAATCAGCCCCAGCATTTT. Protein product: CASNQQGNNQPQHF.

Note on this clonotype: At one end, the junction sequence differs from germline, possibly due to a read error. In a library made to pick up alpha chains, this beta chain is a stray read with a size that means little. The J gene is TRBJ2-2, the V gene TRBV7-6, with 8 bases identical to TRBD1. The CDR3 totals 15 residues. Per germline, CDR1 SGHVS and CDR2 FNYEAQ. The CDR3 sequence is CASSPTGDRTGEPFF. Here the CDR3 DNA reads TGTGCCAGCAGCCCGACAGGGGACAGGACCGGGGAGCCGTTTTTT.

This clonotype counts as medium-sized. This beta chain was picked up by a library intended for alpha chains and is off target, so its count carries little meaning. The J gene is TRBJ2-5, the V gene TRBV5-4; D may correspond to TRBD1 or TRBD2 (5 bases each). This CDR3 has 12 amino acids. Germline V gene data show CDR1 as SGHNT and CDR2 as YYREEE (reference sequence). Trimming cost V 7 bases and J 3 bases, with 10 bases left between them. CDR3 protein: CASGDLEETQYF. In DNA, the CDR3 is TGTGCCAGCGGGGACCTCGAAGAGACCCAGTACTTC.

Concerning this clonotype: Being off target in a library aimed at alpha chains, this beta chain has a size of little meaning. This rearrangement joins TRBV5-1 to TRBJ1-4; tentatively, D is TRBD1 (6 bases). The germline V gene has CDR1 SGHRS and CDR2 YFSETQ. The V gene lost 4 bases and the J gene lost 8 bases, with 18 bases spanning the gap. The length of the CDR3 is 15 residues. CDR3: CASSTGQPGSEKLFF. For the CDR3, the DNA is TGCGCCAGCAGCACCGGACAGCCCGGTAGCGAAAAACTGTTTTTT.

Judged by abundance, this clonotype is medium-sized. Because the library targeted alpha chains, this beta chain is an off-target read whose size means little. The chain carries TRBV30 and TRBJ2-7, with D unclear. Germline CDR1 reads GTSNPN; CDR2 reads SVGIG (reference sequence). Trimming cost V 3 bases and J 7 bases, with 16 bases left between them. There are 13 residues in the CDR3. The CDR3 sequence: CAWSSAFSNEQYF. The CDR3, as DNA: TGTGCCTGGAGCAGCGCCTTTTCGAATGAGCAGTACTTC.

Many counts were recorded for this clonotype. This beta chain was picked up by a library intended for alpha chains and is off target, so its count carries little meaning. V is TRBV6-2 or TRBV6-3 and J is TRBJ2-3; 16 bases are shared with TRBD2. V trimming: 2 bases; J trimming: 5 bases; junction bases outside the gene matches: 13. The CDR3 sequence is 20 residues long. Germline CDR1 and CDR2: MNHEY and SVGEGT. CDR3 coding DNA: TGTGCCAGCAGTTACCCAGGACAGCCCGGGACTAGCGGGAGGGGAGATACGCAGTATTTT. This codes for CASSYPGQPGTSGRGDTQYF.

This clonotype was found many times. For a library built for alpha chains, this beta chain is a stray read; little rests on its size. This chain links TRBV6-2 or TRBV6-3 with TRBJ2-7; D gene unclear. CDR3 length: 13 residues. V lost 7 bases and J lost 2, with 12 bases in between. The germline V gene has CDR1 MNHEY and CDR2 SVGEGT. The CDR3 is CASTEGKPYEQYF. In DNA, the CDR3 is TGTGCCAGCACCGAAGGGAAGCCCTACGAGCAGTACTTC.

There are many counts of this clonotype. This beta chain turned up in a library designed for alpha chains; as an off-target read, its abundance says little. V and J are TRBV12-3 or TRBV12-4 and TRBJ1-1; D uncertain. The CDR3 runs 13 residues. The V end was cut by 1 base, the J end by 1 base, with 4 bases between. This CDR3 is CASSLEANTEAFF. The CDR3 region has the DNA TGTGCCAGCAGTTTAGAGGCGAACACTGAAGCTTTCTTT.

This clonotype has ten or more counts. This beta chain is an unintended read in a library built for alpha chains; its size means little. The V and J genes are TRBV7-2 and TRBJ2-6; D gene uncertain. V lost 5 bases and J lost 3, with 8 bases in between. The CDR3 has 14 amino acids. From germline, CDR1 is SGHTA and CDR2 FQGNSA. CDR3 nucleotide sequence: TGTGCCAGCAGCAGATCGTATGGGGCCAACGTCCTGACTTTC. It translates to CASSRSYGANVLTF.

Sample share makes this clonotype medium-sized. This beta chain appears as a stray read in a library generated for alpha chains; its size is not informative. The chain recombines TRBV6-5 with TRBJ1-1; tentative D call: TRBD1 (6 bases). Germline V lookup: CDR1 MNHEY, CDR2 SVGAGI. The CDR3 has 14 residues. V dropped 4 bases and J dropped 1 base, with 10 bases sitting between them. The CDR3 region is CASSLQGWNTEAFF. The DNA of the CDR3 is TGTGCCAGCAGTTTACAGGGCTGGAACACTGAAGCTTTCTTT.

Comment on this clonotype: In a library made to pick up alpha chains, this beta chain is a stray read with a size that means little. The chain links TRBV29-1 to TRBJ2-1; 10 bases line up with TRBD2. V was pared by 6 bases and J by 4 bases, with 6 bases of the junction left unmatched. CDR3 size: 14 residues. Germline-derived CDR1 and CDR2 are SQVTM and ANQGSEA. The CDR3 sequence: CSVTRTSGYNEQFF. The CDR3 DNA reads as TGCAGCGTGACCCGGACTAGCGGATACAATGAGCAGTTCTTC.

This clonotype is medium-sized within its sample. A library prepared for alpha chains yielded this beta chain as an off-target read; its size is of little meaning. The gene calls are TRBV27 and TRBJ1-2; possible D gene TRBD1, 5 bases. In germline, CDR1 is MNHEY, CDR2 SMNVEV (reference sequence). V was cut by 2 bases and J by 8 bases, with 15 bases left in between. The CDR3 runs to 14 residues. CDR3 coding DNA: TGTGCCAGCAGTTTAAATTGGGGATCAGGGGGCTACACCTTC. Protein product: CASSLNWGSGGYTF.

This clonotype was recorded many times. This beta chain appears as a stray read in a library generated for alpha chains; its size is not informative. The chain employs TRBV24-1 and TRBJ1-1; weak D call: TRBD1 (5 bases). Germline values: CDR1 KGHDR, CDR2 SFDVKD. Trimming took 4 bases from V and 4 from J, leaving 18 bases between them. The CDR3 runs to 16 residues. CDR3 sequence (DNA): TGTGCCACCAGTGACAAGGACACGACCGCGGGCACTGAAGCTTTCTTT. This encodes CATSDKDTTAGTEAFF.

This clonotype has a count of ten or more. With the library built for alpha chains, this beta chain is off target and its frequency is not meaningful. The V and J genes are TRBV29-1 and TRBJ2-3, with TRBD2 matching 16 bases. V shed 1 base and J 4 bases; nucleotides not matched to a gene: 11. The V gene's germline CDR1 is SQVTM and CDR2 ANQGSEA. The CDR3 consists of 19 residues. The CDR3 loop is CSVEVGDGTSGRAADTQYF. In nucleotides, the CDR3 is TGCAGCGTTGAAGTGGGTGATGGGACTAGCGGGAGGGCAGCAGATACGCAGTATTTT.

In the case of this clonotype: This beta chain came through as a stray read in a library set up for alpha chains, and its size says little. J is TRBJ1-1 and V is TRBV27; D gene uncertain. Germline V gene sequence: CDR1 MNHEY, CDR2 SMNVEV (reference sequence). This CDR3 comprises 13 residues. Trimming shortened V by 5 bases and J by 1 base, and 8 bases separated the two germline ends. CDR3 nucleotides: TGTGCCAGCAGTATGGGCCCGAACACTGAAGCTTTCTTT. It specifies CASSMGPNTEAFF.